Listed here is a single T cell receptor (beta chain). The antigen is undetermined. The sample belongs to a study of cytomegalovirus exposure and HLA in healthy donors. Overall study findings and caveats: The listing of about 150 TCR beta chains classed them as cytomegalovirus-associated.

The germline V gene encodes CDR1 SQVTM and CDR2 ANQGSEA. This CDR3 spans 12 amino acids. V gave up 5 bases and J gave up 7 bases; unmatched junction bases: 6. The PCR had 60 Vbeta and 13 Jbeta primers. Sequencing used immunoSEQ multiplex PCR; TCRdb keeps in-frame clones, though not all of them. The sample contains 150,000 to 200,000 clones, roughly 80% of which appear only once. This TCR derives from a man aged 45-60 years in good health and CMV-seropositive. J is TRBJ1-2 and V is TRBV29-1; 8 bases match TRBD1. The sequencing input was PBMCs. In DNA, the CDR3 is TGCAGCGTTCAAGGGACAGGCAGTGGCTACACCTTC. Its protein is CSVQGTGSGYTF.